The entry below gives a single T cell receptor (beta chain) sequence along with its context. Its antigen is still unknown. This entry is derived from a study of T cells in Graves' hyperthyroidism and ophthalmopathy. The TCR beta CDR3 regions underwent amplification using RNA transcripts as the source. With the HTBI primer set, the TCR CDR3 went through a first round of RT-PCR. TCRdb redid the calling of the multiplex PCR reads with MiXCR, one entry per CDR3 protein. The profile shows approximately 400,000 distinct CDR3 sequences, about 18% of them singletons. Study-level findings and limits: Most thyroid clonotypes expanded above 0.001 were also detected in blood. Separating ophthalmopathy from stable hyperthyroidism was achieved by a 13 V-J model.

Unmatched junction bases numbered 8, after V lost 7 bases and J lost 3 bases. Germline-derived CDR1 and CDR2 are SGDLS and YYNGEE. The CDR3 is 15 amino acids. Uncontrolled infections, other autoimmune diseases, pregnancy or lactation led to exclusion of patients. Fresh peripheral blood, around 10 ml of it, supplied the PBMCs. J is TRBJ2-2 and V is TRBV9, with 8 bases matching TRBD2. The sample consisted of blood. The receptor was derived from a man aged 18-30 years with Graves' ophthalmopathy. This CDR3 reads CASAVTGGDTGELFF. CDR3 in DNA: TGTGCCAGCGCGGTAACGGGGGGGGACACCGGGGAGCTGTTTTTT.